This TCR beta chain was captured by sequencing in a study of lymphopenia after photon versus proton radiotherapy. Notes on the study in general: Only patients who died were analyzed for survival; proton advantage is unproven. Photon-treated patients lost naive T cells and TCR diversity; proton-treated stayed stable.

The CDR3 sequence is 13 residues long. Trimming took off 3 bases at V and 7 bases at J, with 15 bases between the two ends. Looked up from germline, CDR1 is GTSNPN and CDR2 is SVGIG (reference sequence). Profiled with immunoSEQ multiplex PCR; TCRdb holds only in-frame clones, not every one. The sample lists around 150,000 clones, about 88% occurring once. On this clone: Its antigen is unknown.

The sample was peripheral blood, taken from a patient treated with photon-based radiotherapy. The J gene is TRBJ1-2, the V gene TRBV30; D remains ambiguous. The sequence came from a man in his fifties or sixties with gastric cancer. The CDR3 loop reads CAWRETAGVGYTF. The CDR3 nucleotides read TGTGCCTGGAGGGAAACAGCCGGGGTTGGCTACACCTTC.